This section outlines one T cell receptor beta chain sequence together with its context. Antigen: not known. CDR1 LNHNV and CDR2 YYDKDF come from the germline V gene (reference sequence). CDR3 length equals 17 residues. The V and J ends lost 0 bases and 9 bases, in that order; junction bases with no gene match: 15. There were healthy Caucasian individuals from Russia, aged 6 to 90, serving as donors. The record originates from a study of blood T cells in healthy people across ages. Whole-study results and caveats: Those diversity estimates obtained from one million T cells were thought to be underestimates.

Primers used in a second PCR of roughly 7 to 11 cycles were a sample-barcoded 5' primer and a J-beta primer mix. A template-switch adaptor that had 12 random nucleotides put a tag on each cDNA molecule. In TCRdb, the 5' RACE reads were re-called with MiXCR into one record per CDR3 protein. The sample shows 450,000 to 700,000 distinct CDR3 sequences, 25% to 30% of them seen only once. This receptor was identified in a woman in her 70s in good health. V and J are TRBV15 and TRBJ2-7; 9 bases are shared with TRBD1. The sequenced material came from blood. CDR3 nucleotides: TGTGCCACCAGCAGAGATTCAATCGGACAGGGGACGGTGGTGCAGTACTTC. Translated, it gives CATSRDSIGQGTVVQYF.